A selection of T cell receptor beta chains follows, all from one sample in a study of blood T cells in healthy people across ages. TCRdb called the 5' RACE reads again in MiXCR, with one record for every CDR3 protein. Here the sample spans roughly 680,000 distinct CDR3 sequences, 45% to 60% being singletons. The sample comprised blood. The receptors originated from a woman aged 80 or over in good health. Both conserved end residues are part of each CDR3. The D gene is left open where the match is weak. The size entry is marked missing in some rows and otherwise reads once, few, many or a size class.

TGTGCCAGCAGCCCCACCGACAAGTCTGAAGCTTTCTTT | CASSPTDKSEAFF | NA | TRBJ1-1 | TRBV7-9 | NA
TGCAGCGTGGAAGTCCTCGGGGACAAGGAGCAGTTCTTC | CSVEVLGDKEQFF | NA | TRBJ2-1 | TRBV29-1 | NA
TGCAGCGTTGAAGGGCGAACAGATACGCAGTATTTT | CSVEGRTDTQYF | NA | TRBJ2-3 | TRBV29-1 | many
TGTGCCAGCAGCTTGAACAGGGGGTATTCACCCCTCCACTTT | CASSLNRGYSPLHF | TRBD1 | TRBJ1-6 | TRBV7-6 | NA
TGTGCCAGCAGCTCAGGACTAGCTGACTCCTACAATGAGCAGTTCTTC | CASSSGLADSYNEQFF | TRBD2 | TRBJ2-1 | TRBV7-3 | many
TGTGCCAGCAGTGCAACTAGCGGGGGGACGCATGAGCAGTTCTTC | CASSATSGGTHEQFF | TRBD2 | TRBJ2-1 | TRBV2 | NA
TGTGCCAGCAGACTTATAGCGGGAGGCAATGAGCAGTACTTC | CASRLIAGGNEQYF | TRBD2 | TRBJ2-7 | TRBV14 | NA
TGCGCCAGCAGCCTCGAAGCGGGGGATGAGCAGTTCTTC | CASSLEAGDEQFF | TRBD2 | TRBJ2-1 | TRBV5-1 | NA
TGCGCCAGCAGCTTGGACAGGGTGACTGAAAAACTGTTTTTT | CASSLDRVTEKLFF | NA | TRBJ1-4 | TRBV5-1 | NA
TGTGCCAGCAGTGAATCCCCGGGACAGGCTAACTATGGCTACACCTTT | CASSESPGQANYGYTF | TRBD1 | TRBJ1-2 | TRBV25-1 | NA
TGTGCCTGCAGCCAAGAGGGGGTTAGCAATCAGCCCCAGCATTTT | CACSQEGVSNQPQHF | NA | TRBJ1-5 | TRBV12-3/TRBV12-4 | NA
TGTGCCAGTAGTATAGTCCCAGGGTCGACACAAGAGACCCAGTACTTC | CASSIVPGSTQETQYF | NA | TRBJ2-5 | TRBV19 | NA
TGCGCCAGCAGCCCCTCAGCGGGCTCCTCCTACGAGCAGTACTTC | CASSPSAGSSYEQYF | NA | TRBJ2-7 | TRBV4-3 | few
TGTGCCAGCAGGCTGACTCGCTCAGATACGCAGTATTTT | CASRLTRSDTQYF | NA | TRBJ2-3 | TRBV6-5 | many
TGTGCCAGCAGTCCTTTCCCACGACGGGGCCCCTACGAGCAGTACTTC | CASSPFPRRGPYEQYF | NA | TRBJ2-7 | TRBV12-3/TRBV12-4 | NA
TGTGCCTGGAAGGTGAGCTCCTACAATGAGCAGTTCTTC | CAWKVSSYNEQFF | NA | TRBJ2-1 | TRBV30 | once
TGTGCCAGCAGTTTATCCCTGGGACAGGGACCCTACGAGCAGTACTTC | CASSLSLGQGPYEQYF | TRBD1 | TRBJ2-7 | TRBV28 | NA
TGTGCCAGCAGCTTAGCGGGGCTAGCGGGAGGTGGAAACATTCAGTACTTC | CASSLAGLAGGGNIQYF | TRBD2 | TRBJ2-4 | TRBV7-2 | NA
TGTGCCAGCAGTTCAAACCATGGGGCTGGAGAGACCCAGTACTTC | CASSSNHGAGETQYF | NA | TRBJ2-5 | TRBV7-2 | NA
TGTGCCAGCAGTGTGCTCGGCGCGCGTGACAATGAGCAGTACTTC | CASSVLGARDNEQYF | NA | TRBJ2-5 | TRBV6-1 | NA
TGTGCCAGCAGCAGGACACACGAGCAGTACTTC | CASSRTHEQYF | NA | TRBJ2-7 | TRBV12-3/TRBV12-4 | NA
TGTGCCAGCAGCGCTTTTGCTTGGACCACCGGGGAGCTGTTTTTT | CASSAFAWTTGELFF | NA | TRBJ2-2 | TRBV2 | NA
TGTGCCAGCAGCCCGGGGACTAGCGGGAGTGGCCAGTACTTC | CASSPGTSGSGQYF | TRBD2 | TRBJ2-5 | TRBV7-2 | NA
TGCAGTGCGGGACTAGCGGGGATCACAGATACGCAGTATTTT | CSAGLAGITDTQYF | TRBD2 | TRBJ2-3 | TRBV20-1 | NA
TGTGCCAGCAGTAGATCGCGCACCTACCTCCAAGAGACCCAGTACTTC | CASSRSRTYLQETQYF | NA | TRBJ2-5 | TRBV12-3/TRBV12-4 | many
TGCAGTGCTGTCGGACTGGACTACTACAATGAGCAGTTCTTC | CSAVGLDYYNEQFF | NA | TRBJ2-1 | TRBV20-1 | NA
TGTGCCAGCAGCTTAGTGCCTGGGGCCTACGAGCAGTACTTC | CASSLVPGAYEQYF | NA | TRBJ2-7 | TRBV7-2 | many
TGTGCCATCAGTGAGTCGGCTAGCGGGAGTATGGATACGCAGTATTTT | CAISESASGSMDTQYF | TRBD2 | TRBJ2-3 | TRBV10-3 | NA
TGTGCCAGCAGTTTATCGAGCGGGAACTCCTACGAGCAGTACTTC | CASSLSSGNSYEQYF | TRBD2 | TRBJ2-7 | TRBV27 | NA
TGCAGCGTTACCGGGACAGGGGTTCTTGGCTACACCTTC | CSVTGTGVLGYTF | TRBD1 | TRBJ1-2 | TRBV29-1 | NA
TGTGCCAGCAGCCGGGAGCGGGGATCCTACAATGAGCAGTTCTTC | CASSRERGSYNEQFF | TRBD2 | TRBJ2-1 | TRBV4-2 | many